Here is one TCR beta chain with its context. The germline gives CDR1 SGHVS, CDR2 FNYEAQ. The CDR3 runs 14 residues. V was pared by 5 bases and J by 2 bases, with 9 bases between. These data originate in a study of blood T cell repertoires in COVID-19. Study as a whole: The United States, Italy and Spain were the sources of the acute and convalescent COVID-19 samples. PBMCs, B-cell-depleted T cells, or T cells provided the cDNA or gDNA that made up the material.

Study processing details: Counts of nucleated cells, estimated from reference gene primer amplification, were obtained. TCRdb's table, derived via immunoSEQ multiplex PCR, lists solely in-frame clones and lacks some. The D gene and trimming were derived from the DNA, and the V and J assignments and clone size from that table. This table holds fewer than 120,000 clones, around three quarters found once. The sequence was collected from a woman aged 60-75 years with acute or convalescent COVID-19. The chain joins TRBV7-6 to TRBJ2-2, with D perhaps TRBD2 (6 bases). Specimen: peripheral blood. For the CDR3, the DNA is TGTGCCAGCAGCCCGGGACTTAACACCGGGGAGCTGTTTTTT. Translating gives CASSPGLNTGELFF.